The entry below gives a single T cell receptor beta chain sequence along with its context. The antigen this receptor binds is unknown. No per-base quality is available; no much larger clone lies one base away. The data stem from a study of cytomegalovirus exposure and HLA in healthy donors (dated by TCRdb to about 2017). Regarding the research as a whole: According to an earlier analysis of around 600 of the donors, about 180 million T cells yielded some 110 million unique TCR beta sequences and less than 300 Gb of sequence data. Around 320 gigabases of sequencing data and approximately 93 million unique TCR sequences were included in an early release covering 550 to 650 HLA-typed donors. Of the roughly 400 genotyped donors, roughly 85% fell in the genetic ancestry cluster associated with self-reported Caucasian donors. The study was designed to test whether signatures of past pathogen exposure could be identified by cataloging public T cell receptors. The T cell repertoires of about 700 subjects were profiled by immunosequencing and related to cytomegalovirus serostatus. Along with the roughly 700-subject first cohort, a separate validation cohort of over a hundred different subjects was used. To predict cytomegalovirus infection status, the study brought together high-throughput TCR immunosequencing, statistical association of individual TCRs with disease status, and machine learning. To study patterns of TCR occurrence, a later analysis re-analyzed previously published TCR beta repertoires from under 750 donors and added high-resolution HLA genotyping. In the later analysis, no new phenotypic data were used to find candidate immune exposures; instead, reliance was placed on TCR beta sequences and their occurrence across donors. In an earlier analysis of about 590 of the donors, high-throughput TCR beta sequencing was used to judge whether each TCR beta V gene segment behaved as functional or pseudogenic. Alongside the repertoire data, information on donor age, sex, ethnicity and CMV serostatus was compiled. A later genetic analysis used genome-wide SNP genotypes for about 65% of the 666 donors, treating that subset as a discovery cohort. All discovery cohort repertoires had been generated using a single sequencing platform. HLA typing included class I and class II loci at four-digit resolution. Typing coverage varied by locus: roughly 620-640 donors for A, B, C, DRB1 and DQB1; more than 500 for DQA1; more than 600 for DPA1; around 450 for DPB1. A handful of DR-DQ haplotypes were handled as single units for association and clustering because linkage in the cohort was strong. On average, roughly 250,000 unique TCR beta nucleotide sequences were sequenced per donor among some 430 genotyped donors of the cohort, with about 19% of those sequences being non-productive. Overall study results and their limits: A group of highly shared sequence variants was considered likely to be a technical artifact of the sequencing pipeline. A later analysis reported that several top co-occurrence clusters appeared linked to parvovirus B19, influenza, CMV and Epstein-Barr virus. Strong co-occurrence of HLA alleles, especially DR and DQ, made assigning TCR associations to individual alleles difficult. In a later analysis, HLA-associated TCR beta chains showed more clonal expansion and lower generation probabilities than non-associated chains that were equally common. Most TCR sequences were seen in very few donors, while some public TCRs were found in many individuals. Cytomegalovirus status was reported to be diagnosed by the classifier with high specificity and sensitivity in both the original and validation cohorts. A further reported finding was that TCR beta sequences accurately predicted the HLA-A and HLA-B alleles for most subjects in the first cohort. In a later analysis, TCR association rates were found to vary across HLA loci, with the most associated TCRs seen for DRB1 alleles and the fewest for HLA-C alleles. Correlated functional status among segregating V segments might be attributable to linkage disequilibrium, but an unknown experimental factor could not be ruled out. CMV serostatus was the only immune exposure information available for the cohort. Only TCR beta chains were sequenced in this cohort, and the absence of alpha or paired-chain data limited detectable features. At a false discovery rate of 0.05, a later analysis linked under 20,000 TCR beta sequences to specific HLA alleles. Some IMGT-functional V segments, including TRBV6-2 and TRBV6-3, could not be told apart with the 87-base-pair reads, so those segments were excluded. Because HLA typing was missing for some donors at each locus, association tests included only the typed subset. The earlier analysis of 450 to 700 of the donors excluded around 17 rarely observed V segments, including chromosome 9 orphons, because counts were too low. According to a later analysis, most CMV-associated TCR beta chains appeared to be HLA-restricted, and the HLA associations seemed to be driven largely by CMV exposure. Roughly uniform sequencing depth across donors was assumed in presence/absence analyses, although this assumption may not hold. Broadly in line with IMGT annotations, most TCR beta V segments showed up in productive rearrangements about 87% or about 30% of the time in an earlier analysis of several hundred of the donors. An association between a missense DCLRE1C variant and V-gene and J-gene trimming of TCR beta chains was found in a later genetic analysis and replicated in an independent cohort. Compared with the roughly 670-donor mean, donors in an Asian-associated ancestry cluster had fewer N-insertions in productive TCRs, according to a later genetic analysis. A few of the identified cytomegalovirus-associated TCR beta chains were confirmed in vitro to be specific for cytomegalovirus antigens. The study listed around 160 TCR beta chains as associated with cytomegalovirus. It was suggested by the authors that the approach could potentially be generalized to other disease states and immunological phenotypes.

In total, just over 650 healthy bone marrow donors made up the cohort. Cohort members were all nominally healthy when sampled, although unrecorded immune exposures were likely present. The donor tested CMV seropositive, placing the donor among the 289 seropositive members of the cohort. A peripheral blood sample was provided by each donor, and peripheral blood mononuclear cells were used for TCR beta sequencing. Genomic DNA extraction from the blood cell samples was performed with the Qiagen DNeasy Blood Extraction Kit. The CDR3 goes from the cysteine to the phenylalanine over 13 residues. This entry keeps only the CDR3 DNA: 39 bases, framed from base 1. V and J are truncated by 7 bases and 7 bases respectively, leaving an intervening sequence of 11 bases. The germline V gene gives CDR1 as MNHNS and CDR2 as SASEGT. The library was obtained by the immunoSEQ multiplex PCR assay. For the multiplex PCR, a mixture combining 60 forward primers for TCR Vbeta segments and 13 reverse primers for TCR Jbeta segments was used. A multiplex PCR assay on genomic DNA amplified the CDR3 region of rearranged TCR beta genes. On the Illumina HiSeq System, the amplified TCR beta libraries were sequenced as 87-base-pair reads. In the original analysis: Across the roughly 640 repertoires, a later analysis counted some 80 million unique TCR beta chains, roughly 11 million of which were shared by at least two donors. Raw reads were error-corrected and collapsed into unique sequences with a nearest-neighbor algorithm that merged closely related sequences to remove PCR and sequencing errors. To assign V, D and J gene segments, CDR3 sequences were aligned to IMGT reference sequences. For a sequence to be retained, a match of at least six nucleotides to both a V gene segment and a J gene segment was required. Rearrangements were called productive when the CDR3 lacked stop codons and stayed in frame with V and J; all others were non-productive. CDR3 was defined by IMGT convention, running from the second conserved V-encoded cysteine to the conserved J-encoded phenylalanine. The earlier analysis of about 530 of the donors excluded any sequence lacking an unambiguous match to a single V gene segment. An earlier analysis of a few hundred of the donors called V segments functional above 56.7% productive rearrangements and segregating when the between-donor standard deviation exceeded 5%. A statistical classification framework was built for diagnosing cytomegalovirus status from the catalog of TCR beta chain sequences. In a later analysis, V and J genes were assigned by comparing TCR nucleotide sequences against IMGT/GENE-DB human TR gene sequences. Using the TCRdist pipeline, a later analysis assigned CDR3 sequences along with most-parsimonious VDJ recombination scenarios. In a later analysis, each TCR beta chain was defined by its CDR3 amino acid sequence together with its V-gene family, and reads without a unique V-gene family were excluded. As a way to deal with suspected cross-contamination and a sequencing artifact, a later analysis dropped 450 to 600 nucleotide sequences that were highly shared and had low generation probability. In a later analysis, a clonal expansion index was calculated for each public chain from normalized within-repertoire ranks of inferred template counts. In a later analysis, generation probabilities were computed with a VDJ recombination model fitted to out-of-frame rearrangements, and the resulting probabilities were checked against IGoR. Hypergeometric tests were used in a later analysis to score TCR-TCR, TCR-HLA and TCR-CMV co-occurrence, with a repertoire-size bias correction applied to the TCR pairs. False discovery rates were estimated in a later analysis by permuting HLA or CMV assignments 20 times. In a later analysis, co-occurring TCRs were grouped using DBSCAN, and TCRdist sequence similarity was added for clustering within HLA-allele-positive subsets. Co-occurrence clustering excluded repertoires with fewer than 30,000 or more than 120,000 public chains, plus five with anomalous nucleotide sharing. As stored in TCRdb, this immuneACCESS dataset retains in-frame rearrangements with V and J assigned. A fraction of the clones does not appear; measured against another copy, unresolved V genes explain less than half of the discrepancy, and the remainder lacks a known reason. V, J and clone size were drawn from that table, and D and trimming were deduced from the DNA. Across this sample there are roughly 61,000 clones, with more than 80% seen only once. The leading ten clones occupy roughly 1.6% of the sample.

The chain links TRBV6-1 with TRBJ1-6; the D gene is perhaps TRBD1, on 5 matching bases. This TCR was sampled from a man aged 30 to 45 in good health and CMV-seropositive. The sequenced material came from PBMCs. The nucleotides are TGTGCCAGCACAGGGATCAGCAATTCACCCCTCCACTTT. This yields the protein CASTGISNSPLHF.